This TCR beta chain was captured in a study of cytomegalovirus exposure and HLA in healthy donors. Assay used: immunoSEQ multiplex PCR; TCRdb lists only in-frame clones, some missing. The sample yields around 200,000 clones, 65% to 85% seen once. This TCR derives from a woman under 30 in good health and CMV-seropositive. Sequenced input: PBMCs.

CDR3 residues: CASSPAWGGSTDTQYF. CDR3 coding DNA: TGTGCCAGCAGCCCCGCTTGGGGGGGAAGCACAGATACGCAGTATTTT. The gene calls are TRBV7-8 and TRBJ2-3; 7 nucleotides match TRBD2. The germline V gene has CDR1 SGHVS and CDR2 FQNEAQ. J gave up 0 bases and V 5 bases, and 8 bases lay outside the gene matches. This CDR3 region has 16 residues. Full variable domain (remainder filled in from reference TRBV7-8 and TRBJ2-3): GAGVSQSPRYKVAKRGQDVALRCDPISGHVSLFWYQQALGQGPEFLTYFQNEAQLDKSGLPSDRFFAERPEGSVSTLKIQRTQQEDSAVYLCASSPAWGGSTDTQYFGPGTRLTVL.